This T cell receptor (beta chain) was captured in a study of T-cell reconstitution after alpha-beta-depleted transplantation in children. Study-wide results and limits: Several hundred graft clones that had expanded were reportedly the source of alpha-beta T cells about two months after transplant. High day-60 TCRbeta diversity in some patients came from surviving recipient T cells and thymic progenitors. Newly produced T cells mostly provided counts and TCRbeta diversity after one year, as hyperexpanded clones declined.

The V gene's germline CDR1 is LGHDT and CDR2 YNNKEL (reference sequence). CDR3 length equals 17 residues. J gave up 6 bases and V 7 bases, and 15 bases lay outside the gene matches. Unique molecular identifiers were used in preparing the TCRbeta library. TCRdb passed the PCR reads through MiXCR, listing each CDR3 protein once. The sample lists approximately 500,000 distinct CDR3 sequences; 27% were seen once. With regard to this clonotype: The antigen remains undetermined.

The V call is TRBV3-1, the J call TRBJ2-2, with 9 nucleotides matching TRBD2. Sequenced material: PBMCs, taken before TCRalphabeta/CD19-depleted stem cell transplant. The source is a boy under two years old with Wiskott-Aldrich syndrome, due to receive a stem cell transplant. The chain's CDR3 is CASTLPRLAGFPGELFF. CDR3 DNA: TGTGCCAGCACCCTTCCCCGGCTAGCGGGATTCCCCGGGGAGCTGTTTTTT.